This record covers a single T cell receptor beta chain. The assay was immunoSEQ multiplex PCR, and TCRdb's table has in-frame clones only and misses some. The profile covers 120,000 or so clones, with more than 70% appearing a single time and 6.5% to 9% taken by the ten largest. The data were obtained in a study of blood T cell repertoires in COVID-19. At the level of the study: The samples span acute and convalescent COVID-19 from the United States, Italy and Spain.

CDR3 length: 14 amino acids. The gene calls are TRBV21-1 and TRBJ1-5; TRBD1 reflects the table's D call only, with no check against the DNA. TRBV21-1 is a listed pseudogene. The receptor was derived from a human donor in a cohort sampled during active COVID-19. Sequencing was performed on peripheral blood. The CDR3 protein is CASSKRRGPQPQHF. The CDR3 region has the DNA TGTGCCAGCAGCAAGCGCAGGGGACCTCAGCCCCAGCATTTT.